This TCR beta chain appears in the sequencing data of a study of stem cell transplantation in POMP-related autoinflammatory disease. Study-wide background: CD8+ T cells were low and CD4+ cells naive-skewed before transplant.

This table comes from immunoSEQ multiplex PCR, and its TCRdb copy is limited to in-frame clones, with some not included. The sample includes some 70,000 clones, approximately 90% of them seen just once. PRAID featured prominent immunodeficiency. Germline CDR1 reads LGHDT; CDR2 reads YNNKEL (reference sequence). This CDR3 contains 17 residues. V gave up 0 bases and J gave up 3 bases; unmatched junction bases: 7. Sequencing was performed on CD4+ T cells from PBMCs, taken after stem cell transplantation. This sequence was found in a human patient with POMP-related autoinflammation and immune dysregulation (PRAID). Part of the T cell pool may stem from the graft donor. This sequence joins TRBV3-1 (or the pseudogene TRBV3-2) and TRBJ2-5, with 10 bases matching TRBD2. CDR3 sequence reads: CASSQDLSGGREETQYF. For the CDR3, the DNA is TGTGCCAGCAGCCAAGATCTTAGCGGGGGGCGGGAAGAGACCCAGTACTTC.